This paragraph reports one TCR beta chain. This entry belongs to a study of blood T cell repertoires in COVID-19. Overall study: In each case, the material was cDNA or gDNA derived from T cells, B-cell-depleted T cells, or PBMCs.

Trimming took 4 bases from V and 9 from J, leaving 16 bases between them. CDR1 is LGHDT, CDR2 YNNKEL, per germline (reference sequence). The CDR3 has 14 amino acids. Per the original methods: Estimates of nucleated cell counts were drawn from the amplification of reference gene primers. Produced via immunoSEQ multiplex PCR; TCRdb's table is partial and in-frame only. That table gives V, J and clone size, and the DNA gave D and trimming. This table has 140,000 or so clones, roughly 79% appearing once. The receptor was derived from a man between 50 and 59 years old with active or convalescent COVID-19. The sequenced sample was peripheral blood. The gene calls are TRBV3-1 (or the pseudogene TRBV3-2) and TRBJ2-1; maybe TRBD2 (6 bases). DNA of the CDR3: TGTGCCAGCAGCCCGGCGGGAACAATGGGTGAGCAGTTCTTC. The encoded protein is CASSPAGTMGEQFF.